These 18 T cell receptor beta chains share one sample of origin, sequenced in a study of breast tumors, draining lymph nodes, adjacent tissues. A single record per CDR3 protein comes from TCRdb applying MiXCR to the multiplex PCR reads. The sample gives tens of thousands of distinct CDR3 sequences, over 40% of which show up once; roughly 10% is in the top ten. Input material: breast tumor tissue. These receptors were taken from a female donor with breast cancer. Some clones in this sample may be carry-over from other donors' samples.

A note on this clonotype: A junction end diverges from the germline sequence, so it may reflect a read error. The DNA of the CDR3 is TGTGCCTGGATCCCGGGGGCGAACACCGGGGAGCCGTTTTTT. Protein product: CAWIPGANTGEPFF. The rearrangement joins TRBV30 to TRBJ2-2; D may match TRBD1 or TRBD2 (6 bases each). The CDR3 consists of 14 residues. Germline CDR1 reads GTSNPN; CDR2 reads SVGIG (reference sequence). Together with reference TRBV30 and TRBJ2-2, the CDR3 gives the full variable domain: SQTIHQWPATLVQPVGSPLSLECTVEGTSNPNLYWYRQAAGRGLQLLFYSVGIGQISSEVPQNLSASRPQDRQFILSSKKLLLSDSGFYLCAWIPGANTGEPFFGEGSRLTVL.

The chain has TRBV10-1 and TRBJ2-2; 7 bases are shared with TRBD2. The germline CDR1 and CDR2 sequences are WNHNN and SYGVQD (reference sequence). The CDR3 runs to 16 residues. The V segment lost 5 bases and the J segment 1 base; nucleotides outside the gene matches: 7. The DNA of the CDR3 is TGCGCCAGCAGTAACGGGACTACCCTGAACACCGGGGAGCTGTTTTTT. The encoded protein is CASSNGTTLNTGELFF.

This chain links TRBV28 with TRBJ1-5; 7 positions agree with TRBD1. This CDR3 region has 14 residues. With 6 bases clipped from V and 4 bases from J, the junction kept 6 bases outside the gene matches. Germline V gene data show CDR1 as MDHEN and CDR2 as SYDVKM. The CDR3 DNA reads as TGTGCCAGCAGGGCAGGGGGAGGAAATCAGCCCCAGCATTTT. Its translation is CASRAGGGNQPQHF.

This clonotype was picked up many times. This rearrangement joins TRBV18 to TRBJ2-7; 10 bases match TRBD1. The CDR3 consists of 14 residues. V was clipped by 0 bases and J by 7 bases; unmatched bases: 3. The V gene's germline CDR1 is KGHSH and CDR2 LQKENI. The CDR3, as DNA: TGTGCCAGCTCACCACCGGGACAGGGGAGTGAGCAGTACTTC. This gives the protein CASSPPGQGSEQYF.

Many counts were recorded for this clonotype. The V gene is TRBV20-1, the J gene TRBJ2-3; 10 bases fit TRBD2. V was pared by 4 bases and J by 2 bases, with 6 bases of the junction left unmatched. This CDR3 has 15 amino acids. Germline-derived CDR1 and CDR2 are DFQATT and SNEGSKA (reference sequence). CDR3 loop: CSANPSGSFTDTQYF. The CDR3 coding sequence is TGCAGTGCTAACCCTAGCGGGAGCTTCACAGATACGCAGTATTTT.

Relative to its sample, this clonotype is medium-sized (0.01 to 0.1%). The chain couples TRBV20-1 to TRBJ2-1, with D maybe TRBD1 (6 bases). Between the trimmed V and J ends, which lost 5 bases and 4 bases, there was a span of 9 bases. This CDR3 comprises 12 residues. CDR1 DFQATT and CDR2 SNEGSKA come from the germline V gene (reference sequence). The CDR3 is CSAEDSYNEQFF. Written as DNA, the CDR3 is TGCAGTGCTGAGGACAGTTACAATGAGCAGTTCTTC.

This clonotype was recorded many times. CDR3 DNA: TGTGCCAGCAGTTTAGGGGGACAGGGGCGTAAAGGCTACACCTTC. Amino acid sequence: CASSLGGQGRKGYTF. This chain uses TRBV27 with TRBJ1-2; 10 nucleotides agree with TRBD1. CDR3 size: 15 residues. V lost 2 bases, J lost 8 bases, and 8 bases stayed unmatched. The germline gives CDR1 MNHEY, CDR2 SMNVEV (reference sequence).

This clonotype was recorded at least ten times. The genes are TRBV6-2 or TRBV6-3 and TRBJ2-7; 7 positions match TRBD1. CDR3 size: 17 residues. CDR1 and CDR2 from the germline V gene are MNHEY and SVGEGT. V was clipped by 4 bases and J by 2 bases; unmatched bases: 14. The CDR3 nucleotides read TGTGCCAGCAGTTTGCTATTAGGGGGCGCCGGAACCTACGAGCAGTACTTC. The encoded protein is CASSLLLGGAGTYEQYF.

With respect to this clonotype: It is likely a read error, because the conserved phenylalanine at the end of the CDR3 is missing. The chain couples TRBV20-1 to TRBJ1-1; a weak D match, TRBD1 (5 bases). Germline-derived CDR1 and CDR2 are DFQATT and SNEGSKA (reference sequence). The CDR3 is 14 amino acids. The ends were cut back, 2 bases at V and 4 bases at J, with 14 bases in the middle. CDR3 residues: CSARYRGGSTEAFC. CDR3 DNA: TGCAGTGCTAGATATCGGGGGGGGAGCACTGAAGCTTTCTGT.

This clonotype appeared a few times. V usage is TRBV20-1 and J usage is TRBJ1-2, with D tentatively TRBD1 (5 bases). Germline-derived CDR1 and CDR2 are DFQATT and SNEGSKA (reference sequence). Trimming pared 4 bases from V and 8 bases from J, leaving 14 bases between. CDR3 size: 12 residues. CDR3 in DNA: TGCAGTGCTATGCTTTGGGGCCTCGGCTACACCTTC. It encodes CSAMLWGLGYTF.

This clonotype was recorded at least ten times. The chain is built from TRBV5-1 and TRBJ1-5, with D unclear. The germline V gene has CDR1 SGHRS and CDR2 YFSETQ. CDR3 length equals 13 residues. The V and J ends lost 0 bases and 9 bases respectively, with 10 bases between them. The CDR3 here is CASSLEGRGPQHF. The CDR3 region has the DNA TGCGCCAGCAGCTTGGAGGGCCGGGGGCCCCAGCATTTT. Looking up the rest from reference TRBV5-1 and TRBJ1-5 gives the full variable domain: KAGVTQTPRYLIKTRGQQVTLSCSPISGHRSVSWYQQTPGQGLQFLFEYFSETQRNKGNFPGRFSGRQFSNSRSEMNVSTLELGDSALYLCASSLEGRGPQHFGDGTRLSIL.

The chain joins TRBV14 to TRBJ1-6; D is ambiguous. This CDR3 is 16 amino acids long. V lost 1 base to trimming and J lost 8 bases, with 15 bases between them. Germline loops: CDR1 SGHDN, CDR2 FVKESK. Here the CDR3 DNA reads TGTGCCAGCAGCCAAGTCTACCCCACTGGGGATTCACCCCTCCACTTT. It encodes CASSQVYPTGDSPLHF. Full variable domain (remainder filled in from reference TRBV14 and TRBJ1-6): EAGVTQFPSHSVIEKGQTVTLRCDPISGHDNLYWYRRVMGKEIKFLLHFVKESKQDESGMPNNRFLAERTGGTYSTLKVQPAELEDSGVYFCASSQVYPTGDSPLHFGNGTRLTVT.

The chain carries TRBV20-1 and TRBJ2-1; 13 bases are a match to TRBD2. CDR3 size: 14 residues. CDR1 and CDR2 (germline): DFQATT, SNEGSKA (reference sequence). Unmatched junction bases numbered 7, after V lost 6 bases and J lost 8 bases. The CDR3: CSAEGLAGWDEQFF. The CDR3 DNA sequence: TGCAGTGCGGAGGGACTAGCGGGATGGGATGAGCAGTTCTTC.

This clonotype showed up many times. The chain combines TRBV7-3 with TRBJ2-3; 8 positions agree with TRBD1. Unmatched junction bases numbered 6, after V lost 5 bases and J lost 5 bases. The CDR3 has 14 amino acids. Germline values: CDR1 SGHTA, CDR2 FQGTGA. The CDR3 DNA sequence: TGTGCCAGCAGCGTAGACAGGGGCGGAGATACGCAGTATTTT. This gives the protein CASSVDRGGDTQYF.

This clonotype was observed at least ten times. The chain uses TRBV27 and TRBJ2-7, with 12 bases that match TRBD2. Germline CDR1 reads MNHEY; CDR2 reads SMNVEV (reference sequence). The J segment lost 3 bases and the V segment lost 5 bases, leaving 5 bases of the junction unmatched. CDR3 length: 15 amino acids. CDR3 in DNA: TGTGCCAGCAGTACCCTAGCGGGAGGGTACTACGAGCAGTACTTC. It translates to CASSTLAGGYYEQYF.

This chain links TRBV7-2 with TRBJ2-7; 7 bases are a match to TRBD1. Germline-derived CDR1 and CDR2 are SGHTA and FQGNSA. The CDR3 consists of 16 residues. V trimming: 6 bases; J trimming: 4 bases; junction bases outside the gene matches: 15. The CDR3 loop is CASSFRQGHSGYEQYF. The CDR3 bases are TGTGCCAGCAGTTTTCGACAGGGACATTCGGGGTACGAGCAGTACTTC.

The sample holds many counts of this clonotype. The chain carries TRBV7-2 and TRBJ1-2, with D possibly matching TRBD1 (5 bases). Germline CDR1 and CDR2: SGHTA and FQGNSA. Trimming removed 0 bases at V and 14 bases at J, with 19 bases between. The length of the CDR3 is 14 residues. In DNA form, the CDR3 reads TGTGCCAGCAGCTTAGCCACGGGACCAACGTATCGGACCTTC. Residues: CASSLATGPTYRTF. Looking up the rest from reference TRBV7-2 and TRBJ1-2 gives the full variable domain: GAGVSQSPSNKVTEKGKDVELRCDPISGHTALYWYRQSLGQGLEFLIYFQGNSAPDKSGLPSDRFSAERTGGSVSTLTIQRTQQEDSAVYLCASSLATGPTYRTFGSGTRLTVV.

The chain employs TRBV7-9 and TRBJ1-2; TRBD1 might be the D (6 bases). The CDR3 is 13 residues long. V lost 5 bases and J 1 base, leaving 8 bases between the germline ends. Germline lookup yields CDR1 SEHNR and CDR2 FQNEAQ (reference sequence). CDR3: CASSIRGNYGYTF. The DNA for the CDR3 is TGTGCCAGCAGCATCAGGGGTAACTATGGCTACACCTTC.